This TCR beta chain was found in a study of blood T cell repertoires in COVID-19 (dated by TCRdb to 2018 to 2020). Broadly, across the study: The collaborator samples originated in the United States, Italy and Spain and spanned the acute and convalescent phases of COVID-19. Where HLA class I and class II types were available, the types were taken from metadata supplied by the sample provider, not from assay-based typing. The repertoires were released in a freely available public database meant as a resource for research on the immune response to SARS-CoV-2. The samples were drawn from two sources: the first 160 participants of the ongoing ImmuneRACE study, and some 1,300 subjects contributed by 6 global collaborators. The dataset comprised deeply sampled blood TCRbeta repertoires from subjects exposed to, actively infected with, or recovered from COVID-19. Nearly every sample came with metadata listing a de-identified subject ID, COVID-19 status, age in years and sex. The prospective study material was composed of cDNA or gDNA derived from T cells, B-cell-depleted T cells, or PBMCs. Overall study results and their limits: The quantity of clinical and demographic metadata differed by source and by participant and was supplied without curation.

TCRbeta CDR3 regions were amplified from genomic DNA using the immunoSEQ Assay, a bias-controlled multiplex PCR. The authors' analysis ran thus. Within the assay, amplification of reference gene primers was used to estimate how many nucleated cells each sample contained. To quantify the absolute abundance of each unique TCRbeta CDR3 rearrangement, sequence reads were collapsed and filtered. Productive Simpson clonality was computed per sample as the square root of Simpson's diversity index over productive rearrangements. The immuneACCESS repertoire file appears here via TCRdb, limited to in-frame rearrangements. These files lack a portion of the clones; in checked studies, under half of the deficit traces to unresolved V genes, and the cause of the others is not known. The DNA gave D and trimming, while V, J and clone size come from that table. The sample table lists some 300,000 clones, 88% of them with a count of one. About 1% of the sample is held by the ten biggest clonotypes.

V loses 3 bases, J loses 2 bases, and the germline ends lie 9 bases apart. For CDR1 and CDR2, the germline V gene (reference sequence) lists SGHNT and YYREEE. The CDR3 sequence holds 13 residues, the cysteine and phenylalanine included. CDR3 DNA only is kept here, 39 bases in frame from base 1. In the prospective study, participants were roughly 18 to 89 years old, resided in fewer than 25 geographic areas of the United States, and were enrolled through a virtual design. In the prospective study, cohorts were assigned on the basis of participant-reported clinical history obtained from a screening survey and a study questionnaire. ImmuneRACE Cohort 3 recovered participants were defined by two consecutive negative NP/OP PCR tests, healthcare professional clearance, or symptom resolution. Mobile phlebotomists in the prospective study collected whole blood, serum and a nasopharyngeal or oropharyngeal swab from every participant. Additional blood draws and questionnaires over an approximately 2-month period could optionally be provided by prospective study participants. Before DNA extraction, blood samples from the prospective study were shipped at room temperature or frozen.

This clone was recorded only once. No cognate antigen has been identified for it. It has no much larger one-base neighbor in the sample; base qualities were not kept. The sequence came from a woman aged 25 to 45 who had recovered from COVID-19. The sample consisted of PBMCs or T cells enriched from blood (not recorded which). Recombination connected TRBV5-4 to TRBJ2-7; the best D guess is TRBD1, with 5 bases matching. The DNA sequence is TGTGCCAGCAGCTCTCAGGGCCCCTACGAGCAGTACTTC. Translated, it gives CASSSQGPYEQYF.